The 12 T cell receptor beta chains given below trace back to one sample, sequenced in a study of regulatory T cells in long-lasting Graves disease. Time point of the sample: newly diagnosed GD, antithyroid drugs for less than 3 months. With RNA extracted from PBMCs as input, the TCR library was made. Building the TCR beta libraries relied on iRepertoire HTBI primers, and CDR3 regions underwent Arm-PCR. TCRdb used MiXCR to reprocess the multiplex PCR reads, holding one entry per CDR3 protein. The sample shows over 300,000 distinct CDR3 sequences, 15% to 19% of them seen only once. The material sequenced was peripheral blood mononuclear cells (PBMCs), taken at new diagnosis, from a patient treated with antithyroid drugs. The receptors shown here come from a female donor with Graves disease.

This clonotype showed up just a few times. This CDR3 is CASSLRGHEQYF. CDR3 DNA: TGTGCCAGCAGTTTACGGGGTCACGAGCAGTACTTC. The rearrangement links TRBV12-3 or TRBV12-4 to TRBJ2-7, with D tentatively TRBD2 (5 bases). V was pared by 2 bases and J by 5 bases, with 7 bases between. The CDR3 is made up of 12 amino acids.

In its sample, this clonotype was seen many times. The gene calls are TRBV5-6 and TRBJ1-1; unclear D gene. V lost 0 bases to trimming and J lost 7 bases, with 7 bases between them. Germline assignment: CDR1 SGHDT and CDR2 YYEEEE. CDR3 length: 12 amino acids. The CDR3 DNA reads as TGTGCCAGCAGCTTGGACAGTGATGAAGCTTTCTTT. Protein product: CASSLDSDEAFF.

This clonotype appeared many times. This chain joins TRBV20-1 and TRBJ1-4; 8 bases map to TRBD1. V shed 0 bases and J 7 bases; nucleotides not matched to a gene: 7. The CDR3 covers 15 residues. The germline V gene has CDR1 DFQATT and CDR2 SNEGSKA (reference sequence). The CDR3 spells CSARDRGTGREKLFF. The CDR3 coding sequence is TGCAGTGCTAGAGATCGAGGGACAGGACGTGAAAAACTGTTTTTT.

This clonotype was counted only a few times. The rearrangement links TRBV3-1 to TRBJ2-3, with 13 nucleotides matching TRBD2. The V and J ends lost 4 bases and 2 bases, in that order; junction bases with no gene match: 9. Germline V gene lookup returns CDR1 LGHDT and CDR2 YNNKEL (reference sequence). CDR3 length: 18 residues. The CDR3 sequence: CASSPSRTSGGTTDTQYF. CDR3 nucleotides: TGTGCCAGCAGCCCATCCCGGACTAGCGGGGGTACCACAGATACGCAGTATTTT.

This clonotype was recorded a few times. Since a far larger clone is one base different, this is likely a read error. The chain joins TRBV27 to TRBJ2-1, with 12 bases that match TRBD1. CDR3 length equals 18 residues. Germline CDR1 is MNHEY and CDR2 is SMNVEV (reference sequence). The trim removed 4 bases at V and 10 bases at J, leaving 17 bases unmatched. The CDR3 reads CASSSREVTGTGGDEQFF. CDR3 sequence (DNA): TGTGCCAGCAGTTCACGTGAAGTTACCGGGACAGGGGGCGACGAGCAGTTCTTC.

This chain uses TRBV10-3 with TRBJ1-2; D possibly corresponds to TRBD1 (5 bases). The V gene's germline CDR1 is ENHRY and CDR2 SYGVKD. Trimming took 2 bases from V and 8 from J, leaving 18 bases between them. CDR3 size: 15 residues. CDR3 DNA: TGTGCCATCAGTGAGCCTCAGGGAAGGGCCACAGGCTACACCTTC. Its translation is CAISEPQGRATGYTF.

Details on this clonotype: A read error may account for a junction end that differs from germline. The chain links TRBV20-1 to TRBJ2-3; D may correspond to TRBD1 or TRBD2 (5 bases each). Germline loops: CDR1 DFQATT, CDR2 SNEGSKA (reference sequence). The CDR3 runs to 13 residues. CDR3 protein: CSARDWGTDTQYF. The CDR3 DNA reads as TGCAGTGCTCGAGACTGGGGGACAGATACGCAGTATTTT.

In this sample, this clonotype turned up many times. One end of the junction fails to match germline, which may point to a read error. The chain links TRBV28 to TRBJ2-7; a weak D match, TRBD2 (6 bases). Germline CDR1 is MDHEN and CDR2 is SYDVKM. There are 12 residues in the CDR3. In DNA, the CDR3 is TGTGCCGGCAGTTCTGAGGGAGGCCTGGGGTACTTC. This encodes CAGSSEGGLGYF.

This clonotype was picked up a small number of times. V gene TRBV25-1 combines with J gene TRBJ1-1; tentatively, D is TRBD1 (5 bases). The CDR3 consists of 15 residues. Germline V gene lookup returns CDR1 MGHDK and CDR2 SYGVNS. Trimming stripped 1 base from V and 4 bases from J, with 13 bases between. In nucleotides, the CDR3 is TGTGCCAGCAGTGAATCGTCAGGGTCCTCCACTGAAGCTTTCTTT. Translation: CASSESSGSSTEAFF.

The chain has TRBV13 and TRBJ2-5, with 10 bases identical to TRBD1. The germline CDR1 and CDR2 sequences are PRHDT and FYEKMQ (reference sequence). The CDR3 covers 16 residues. The V gene end was trimmed by 3 bases and the J gene end by 4 bases; junction bases not matched to a gene: 8. The CDR3 sequence: CASSLPGTGEGETQYF. The DNA for the CDR3 is TGTGCCAGCAGCTTGCCCGGGACAGGGGAGGGAGAGACCCAGTACTTC.

This clonotype was seen at least ten times. The chain is built from TRBV28 and TRBJ1-2; a possible D gene is TRBD1 (6 bases). Germline CDR1 MDHEN, CDR2 SYDVKM. V was trimmed by 6 bases and J by 7 bases, leaving 15 bases between them. There are 13 residues in the CDR3. CDR3 residues: CASSIQGLGGYTF. The CDR3 region has the DNA TGTGCCAGCAGCATACAGGGATTAGGTGGCTACACCTTC.

This clonotype was found many times. The J gene is TRBJ2-3, the V gene TRBV12-3 or TRBV12-4; a weak D match, TRBD2 (5 bases). V lost 6 bases, J lost 2 bases, and 6 bases lay in between. The CDR3 is 12 amino acids. CDR3 DNA: TGTGCCAGCAGGGACTTCACAGATACGCAGTATTTT. The encoded protein is CASRDFTDTQYF.